This is a list of T cell receptor beta chains from one sample in a study of T-cell memory formation after mild COVID-19. TCRdb used MiXCR to reprocess the 5' RACE reads, holding one entry per CDR3 protein. The sample carries under 250,000 distinct CDR3 sequences, 15% recorded once. Sequencing was done on a sample of PBMCs or a T cell subset sorted from them (not recorded which). These receptors were collected from an adult woman who had mild COVID-19 (a few samples of this study predate the infection). Cell type and time point are not known. The CDR3 runs from the conserved cysteine through the conserved F or W. D genes are given only for firm matches. Clone sizes are given selectively: once, few, many, or a class where the clone is expanded.

v_call: TRBV7-8
j_call: TRBJ2-2
d_call: .
clone_size: many
cdr3_aa: CASSLGYGGTGELFF
cdr3_nt: TGTGCCAGCAGCTTAGGTTACGGGGGCACCGGGGAGCTGTTTTTT

v_call: TRBV7-9
j_call: TRBJ2-7
d_call: TRBD2
clone_size: .
cdr3_aa: CASSARGGTYEQYF
cdr3_nt: TGTGCCAGCAGCGCCCGCGGGGGAACCTACGAGCAGTACTTC

v_call: TRBV5-5
j_call: TRBJ2-7
d_call: TRBD1
clone_size: few
cdr3_aa: CASSFNPDRGLYEQYF
cdr3_nt: TGTGCCAGCAGCTTTAACCCTGACAGGGGGCTATACGAGCAGTACTTC

v_call: TRBV12-3/TRBV12-4
j_call: TRBJ2-5
d_call: TRBD1
clone_size: .
cdr3_aa: CASSFSGTEETQYF
cdr3_nt: TGTGCCAGCAGTTTTTCCGGGACAGAAGAGACCCAGTACTTC

v_call: TRBV12-3/TRBV12-4
j_call: TRBJ1-6
d_call: TRBD1
clone_size: once
cdr3_aa: CASSLGQGHNSPLHF
cdr3_nt: TGTGCCAGCAGTCTCGGACAGGGACATAATTCACCCCTCCACTTT

v_call: TRBV24-1
j_call: TRBJ2-6
d_call: .
clone_size: .
cdr3_aa: CATSEGLPDSGANVLTF
cdr3_nt: TGTGCCACCAGTGAGGGACTGCCGGACTCTGGGGCCAACGTCCTGACTTTC

v_call: TRBV6-2/TRBV6-3
j_call: TRBJ2-1
d_call: .
clone_size: .
cdr3_aa: CASSYSADTYNEQFF
cdr3_nt: TGTGCCAGCAGTTACTCTGCGGATACGTACAATGAGCAGTTCTTC

v_call: TRBV10-3
j_call: TRBJ2-1
d_call: TRBD2
clone_size: few
cdr3_aa: CAINSGGANEQFF
cdr3_nt: TGTGCCATCAATAGCGGGGGGGCAAATGAGCAGTTCTTC

v_call: TRBV6-1
j_call: TRBJ1-5
d_call: .
clone_size: .
cdr3_aa: CASSGGGSNQPQHF
cdr3_nt: TGTGCCAGCAGTGGAGGGGGGAGCAATCAGCCCCAGCATTTT

v_call: TRBV5-1
j_call: TRBJ1-1
d_call: .
clone_size: few
cdr3_aa: CASSSLDREAFF
cdr3_nt: TGCGCCAGCAGCTCCTTGGACAGAGAAGCTTTCTTT

v_call: TRBV12-3/TRBV12-4
j_call: TRBJ1-1
d_call: .
clone_size: .
cdr3_aa: CASSLGWGGAEAFF
cdr3_nt: TGTGCCAGCAGTTTAGGGTGGGGCGGCGCTGAAGCTTTCTTT

v_call: TRBV25-1
j_call: TRBJ1-2
d_call: .
clone_size: .
cdr3_aa: CASSESGRHYGYTF
cdr3_nt: TGTGCCAGCAGTGAATCGGGGCGGCACTATGGCTACACCTTC

v_call: TRBV5-1
j_call: TRBJ2-3
d_call: TRBD2
clone_size: once
cdr3_aa: CASSLGGRSTDTQYF
cdr3_nt: TGCGCCAGCAGCTTGGGCGGGAGGAGCACAGATACGCAGTATTTT

v_call: TRBV2
j_call: TRBJ2-2
d_call: .
clone_size: few
cdr3_aa: CASTQGTYTGELFF
cdr3_nt: TGTGCCAGCACCCAAGGAACGTACACCGGGGAGCTGTTTTTT

v_call: TRBV7-2
j_call: TRBJ2-5
d_call: TRBD2
clone_size: .
cdr3_aa: CASKRGTIQETQYF
cdr3_nt: TGTGCCAGTAAGCGGGGGACCATACAAGAGACCCAGTACTTC

v_call: TRBV24-1
j_call: TRBJ2-1
d_call: .
clone_size: .
cdr3_aa: CATGYMSEQFF
cdr3_nt: TGTGCCACCGGCTATATGAGTGAGCAGTTCTTC

v_call: TRBV7-6
j_call: TRBJ2-3
d_call: .
clone_size: .
cdr3_aa: CASSSGVTDTQYF
cdr3_nt: TGTGCCAGCAGCTCCGGGGTCACAGATACGCAGTATTTT

v_call: TRBV5-1
j_call: TRBJ2-7
d_call: TRBD1
clone_size: few
cdr3_aa: CASSLAGGNEQYF
cdr3_nt: TGCGCCAGCAGCTTGGCAGGGGGCAACGAGCAGTACTTC

v_call: TRBV5-5
j_call: TRBJ1-1
d_call: TRBD1
clone_size: .
cdr3_aa: CASSADGQGKTEAFF
cdr3_nt: TGTGCCAGCAGCGCAGATGGACAGGGAAAGACTGAAGCTTTCTTT

v_call: TRBV7-9
j_call: TRBJ2-7
d_call: TRBD1
clone_size: few
cdr3_aa: CASSLGQSFSYEQYF
cdr3_nt: TGTGCCAGCAGCTTGGGACAGAGCTTCTCCTACGAGCAGTACTTC

v_call: TRBV4-3
j_call: TRBJ2-1
d_call: .
clone_size: .
cdr3_aa: CASSQLRGDEQFF
cdr3_nt: TGCGCCAGCAGCCAACTCAGGGGCGATGAGCAGTTCTTC

v_call: TRBV12-3/TRBV12-4
j_call: TRBJ1-1
d_call: .
clone_size: .
cdr3_aa: CASRSRRNTEAFF
cdr3_nt: TGTGCCAGCAGGAGTAGAAGGAACACTGAAGCTTTCTTT

v_call: TRBV19
j_call: TRBJ1-1
d_call: TRBD1
clone_size: .
cdr3_aa: CASSRDRGLGTEAFF
cdr3_nt: TGTGCCAGTAGCAGGGACAGGGGGCTCGGCACTGAAGCTTTCTTT

v_call: TRBV5-1
j_call: TRBJ1-5
d_call: .
clone_size: few
cdr3_aa: CASSSVFGQPQHF
cdr3_nt: TGCGCCAGCAGCTCTGTCTTCGGTCAGCCCCAGCATTTT

v_call: TRBV12-3/TRBV12-4
j_call: TRBJ2-5
d_call: TRBD2
clone_size: many
cdr3_aa: CASRPGLAVETQYF
cdr3_nt: TGTGCCAGCAGACCCGGACTAGCGGTGGAGACCCAGTACTTC

v_call: TRBV29-1
j_call: TRBJ1-4
d_call: TRBD1
clone_size: few
cdr3_aa: CSVTRGQGPNEKLFF
cdr3_nt: TGCAGCGTCACCAGAGGACAGGGGCCTAATGAAAAACTGTTTTTT

v_call: TRBV18
j_call: TRBJ2-7
d_call: .
clone_size: .
cdr3_aa: CASSPSRGYEQYF
cdr3_nt: TGTGCCAGCTCACCGAGCAGGGGTTACGAGCAGTACTTC

v_call: TRBV7-9
j_call: TRBJ1-5
d_call: TRBD1
clone_size: few
cdr3_aa: CASSSATGVGQPQHF
cdr3_nt: TGTGCCAGCAGCTCGGCGACAGGGGTCGGGCAGCCCCAGCATTTT

v_call: TRBV7-8
j_call: TRBJ2-5
d_call: TRBD1
clone_size: .
cdr3_aa: CASSRDGDRDQETQYF
cdr3_nt: TGTGCCAGCAGCCGGGATGGGGACAGGGATCAAGAGACCCAGTACTTC

v_call: TRBV7-6
j_call: TRBJ2-7
d_call: TRBD2
clone_size: few
cdr3_aa: CASSPQSSGSSYEQYF
cdr3_nt: TGTGCCAGCAGCCCCCAGTCTAGCGGGAGTTCTTACGAGCAGTACTTC

v_call: TRBV24-1
j_call: TRBJ2-2
d_call: TRBD1
clone_size: few
cdr3_aa: CATSDPGTGTGELFF
cdr3_nt: TGTGCCACCAGTGACCCCGGGACAGGGACCGGGGAGCTGTTTTTT

v_call: TRBV6-1
j_call: TRBJ2-2
d_call: .
clone_size: few
cdr3_aa: CASRNAGITGELFF
cdr3_nt: TGTGCCAGCCGTAATGCGGGGATCACCGGGGAGCTGTTTTTT

v_call: TRBV20-1
j_call: TRBJ2-5
d_call: .
clone_size: .
cdr3_aa: CSARKDRAGVSETQYF
cdr3_nt: TGCAGTGCTAGAAAAGACAGGGCGGGAGTTTCAGAGACCCAGTACTTC

v_call: TRBV29-1
j_call: TRBJ1-1
d_call: .
clone_size: .
cdr3_aa: CSVPLGNTEAFF
cdr3_nt: TGCAGCGTCCCTCTGGGGAACACTGAAGCTTTCTTT

v_call: TRBV20-1
j_call: TRBJ1-5
d_call: .
clone_size: few
cdr3_aa: CSATLGGQGNQPQHF
cdr3_nt: TGCAGTGCTACTTTGGGGGGGCAAGGCAATCAGCCCCAGCATTTT

v_call: TRBV12-3/TRBV12-4
j_call: TRBJ1-1
d_call: .
clone_size: .
cdr3_aa: CASNPQGGTEAFF
cdr3_nt: TGTGCCAGCAACCCCCAGGGAGGAACTGAAGCTTTCTTT

v_call: TRBV6-2/TRBV6-3
j_call: TRBJ2-7
d_call: .
clone_size: .
cdr3_aa: CASSRGGQASYEQYF
cdr3_nt: TGTGCCAGCAGCCGGGGGGGACAGGCTTCCTACGAGCAGTACTTC

v_call: TRBV7-8
j_call: TRBJ1-2
d_call: .
clone_size: few
cdr3_aa: CASSLEFPRQHYGYTF
cdr3_nt: TGTGCCAGCAGCTTAGAGTTTCCTCGACAGCACTATGGCTACACCTTC

v_call: TRBV4-3
j_call: TRBJ2-2
d_call: .
clone_size: .
cdr3_aa: CASRASSAYTGELFF
cdr3_nt: TGCGCCAGCAGGGCCTCTAGCGCCTACACCGGGGAGCTGTTTTTT

v_call: TRBV14
j_call: TRBJ2-7
d_call: TRBD1
clone_size: few
cdr3_aa: CASSQMDRVYEQYF
cdr3_nt: TGTGCCAGCAGCCAAATGGACAGGGTCTACGAGCAGTACTTC

v_call: TRBV9
j_call: TRBJ2-7
d_call: TRBD2
clone_size: .
cdr3_aa: CASSAGLADEQYF
cdr3_nt: TGTGCCAGCAGCGCGGGACTAGCTGACGAGCAGTACTTC